Shown below are 28 T cell receptor beta chains from a single sample sequenced in a study of T cells after yellow fever vaccination (dated 2019 in TCRdb). The treatment or condition label, read with the paper, signifies: live attenuated yellow fever vaccine strain. The library was prepared using 5' RACE. Sequencing relied on an Illumina NovaSeq 6000. TCRdb took the public reads, trimmed them with fastp at Q25, ran MiXCR for clone calling and kept in-frame beta chains. Rows with one shared CDR3 protein collapse into an entry with the most common genes and DNA. Counted in this sample were some 97,000 distinct CDR3 sequences; 5.8% of them appeared once. In total, the top ten clones hold over 40% of the sample. The source material was CD8+ T cells sorted from PBMCs, sampled 10 days after the yellow fever booster vaccination. The receptors were gathered from a man aged 18 to 29 who received the YFV17D yellow fever vaccine.

The chain is built from TRBV5-1 and TRBJ2-2; D may be TRBD1 (6 bases). The CDR3 loop spans 15 amino acids. The germline CDR1 and CDR2 sequences are SGHRS and YFSETQ. V lost 1 base, J lost 5 bases, and 12 bases lay in between. The CDR3 DNA follows: TGCGCCAGCAGCTTGTACCGGACAGCTACCGGGGAGCTGTTTTTT. This gives the protein CASSLYRTATGELFF.

This clonotype was counted many times. The CDR3 sequence: CASSISSYEQYF. CDR3 nucleotides: TGTGCCAGCTCGATCTCGTCCTACGAGCAGTACTTC. V usage is TRBV6-2 or TRBV6-3 and J usage is TRBJ2-7; D is ambiguous. Deletions cut 8 bases from V and 1 base from J, with 9 bases between. CDR3 length: 12 residues. Germline CDR1 and CDR2: MNHEY and SVGEGT.

The chain links TRBV7-2 to TRBJ2-3; 7 nucleotides match TRBD1. The CDR3 length is 19 residues. Germline loops: CDR1 SGHTA, CDR2 FQGNSA. Trimming took 3 bases from V and 4 from J; bases not matched to a gene: 19. The CDR3 reads CASSFGIETGESFADTQYF. For the CDR3, the DNA is TGTGCCAGCAGCTTCGGGATCGAAACAGGGGAATCTTTCGCAGATACGCAGTATTTT.

J is TRBJ1-5 and V is TRBV27; D call uncertain. Germline V CDR1 and CDR2: MNHEY, SMNVEV (reference sequence). V lost 0 bases and J 7 bases, leaving 10 bases between the germline ends. The CDR3 is 14 residues long. The CDR3 sequence: CASSLSGSGQPQHF. CDR3 nucleotide sequence: TGTGCCAGCAGTTTATCAGGGAGTGGGCAGCCCCAGCATTTT.

This clonotype showed up just a few times. This chain connects TRBV28 to TRBJ2-3, with 11 bases matching TRBD2. Trimming took 0 bases from V and 0 from J; bases not matched to a gene: 11. The CDR3 contains 20 residues. The germline V gene has CDR1 MDHEN and CDR2 SYDVKM. CDR3 loop: CASSLCGLAGGPVSTDTQYF. The CDR3 DNA follows: TGTGCCAGCAGTTTATGCGGGCTAGCGGGGGGCCCGGTGAGCACAGATACGCAGTATTTT.

This clonotype was detected ten times or more. J is TRBJ2-1 and V is TRBV6-2 or TRBV6-3; D is unclear. The CDR3 contains 17 residues. The germline CDR1 and CDR2 sequences are MNHEY and SVGEGT. Trimming stripped 5 bases from V and 4 bases from J, with 21 bases between. This CDR3 is CASSVASVADPYNEQFF. CDR3 sequence (DNA): TGTGCCAGCAGTGTCGCGTCCGTGGCAGACCCATACAATGAGCAGTTCTTC.

This clonotype has just a few counts. V is TRBV7-3 and J is TRBJ2-2, with TRBD2 matching over 9 bases. V gave up 5 bases and J gave up 0 bases; unmatched junction bases: 10. Looked up from germline, CDR1 is SGHTA and CDR2 is FQGTGA. This CDR3 spans 18 amino acids. CDR3 nucleotide sequence: TGTGCCAGCAGCCCCATGGGGCTAGCGGGGCCGAACACCGGGGAGCTGTTTTTT. Translating gives CASSPMGLAGPNTGELFF.

This chain joins TRBV3-1 and TRBJ2-7, with 8 nucleotides matching TRBD2. Germline values: CDR1 LGHDT, CDR2 YNNKEL (reference sequence). With V trimmed by 4 bases and J by 9 bases, 11 bases remained unmatched. This CDR3 has 14 residues. The CDR3 DNA follows: TGTGCCAGCAGCCCTACGGCCGGGGGGGCTGGGCAGTACTTC. Its translation is CASSPTAGGAGQYF.

This chain links TRBV7-9 with TRBJ1-5, with a weak D call TRBD1 (5 bases). Germline V gene sequence: CDR1 SEHNR, CDR2 FQNEAQ (reference sequence). The CDR3 is 16 amino acids. The V gene lost 5 bases and the J gene lost 4 bases, with 18 bases spanning the gap. The CDR3 sequence is CASSHRDGGQNQPQHF. In DNA, the CDR3 is TGTGCCAGCAGCCACCGCGACGGGGGTCAAAATCAGCCCCAGCATTTT.

This clonotype was seen a few times. The rearrangement uses TRBV14 and TRBJ1-6; D remains unclear. The length of the CDR3 is 12 residues. Trimming removed 0 bases at V and 15 bases at J, with 9 bases between. Per germline, CDR1 SGHDN and CDR2 FVKESK. The DNA for the CDR3 is TGTGCCAGCAGCCAAGATCCGTACAGCCTCCACTTT. Translation gives CASSQDPYSLHF.

V gene TRBV6-2 or TRBV6-3 combines with J gene TRBJ2-3, with 8 positions matching TRBD2. The CDR3 contains 15 residues. Trimming at V came to 4 bases and at J to 4 bases, leaving 7 bases not matched to a gene. CDR1 and CDR2 (germline): MNHEY, SVGEGT. This CDR3 is CASSLNSGGSDTQYF. CDR3 coding DNA: TGTGCCAGCAGTTTGAACAGCGGGGGATCAGATACGCAGTATTTT.

This clonotype was counted at least ten times. This chain uses TRBV7-9 with TRBJ2-3, with D possibly matching TRBD1 (6 bases). Germline V CDR1 and CDR2: SEHNR, FQNEAQ (reference sequence). Trimming left V 4 bases short and J 0 bases short, with 14 bases between. This CDR3 is 16 amino acids long. Here the CDR3 reads CASSSRGLTSTDTQYF. The CDR3 bases are TGTGCCAGCAGCTCCAGGGGCCTTACTAGCACAGATACGCAGTATTTT.

This chain connects TRBV7-2 to TRBJ2-2, with D maybe TRBD2 (5 bases). V was cut by 5 bases and J by 4 bases, with 11 bases left in between. The CDR3 has 14 amino acids. In germline, CDR1 is SGHTA, CDR2 FQGNSA. The CDR3 DNA reads as TGTGCCAGCAGCCCTCTGGGAGTCACCGGGGAGCTGTTTTTT. Protein product: CASSPLGVTGELFF.

This clonotype was seen at least ten times. The J gene is TRBJ2-7, the V gene TRBV6-6; 7 nucleotides line up with TRBD2. The CDR3 loop spans 15 amino acids. Germline V gene data show CDR1 as MNHNY and CDR2 as SVGAGI (reference sequence). V was clipped by 4 bases and J by 5 bases; unmatched bases: 11. The CDR3 bases are TGTGCCAGCAGTTCATCCGTCGGGGGGATGGACGAGCAGTACTTC. Amino acids: CASSSSVGGMDEQYF.

This clonotype appeared many times. The chain has TRBV7-2 and TRBJ2-3, with a weak D call TRBD2 (7 bases). V was cut by 5 bases and J by 1 base, with 22 bases left in between. Germline V gives CDR1 SGHTA, CDR2 FQGNSA. CDR3 size: 18 residues. In DNA, the CDR3 is TGTGCCAGCAGCATTTTTCAAGGTGGGGGGGCCGGCACAGATACGCAGTATTTT. It specifies CASSIFQGGGAGTDTQYF.

This clonotype was seen many times. This chain links TRBV7-2 with TRBJ2-1, with D unresolved. This CDR3 is built from 13 residues. In germline, CDR1 is SGHTA, CDR2 FQGNSA. Between the trimmed V and J ends, which lost 3 bases and 4 bases, there was a span of 7 bases. In DNA, the CDR3 is TGTGCCAGCAGCTTCTACAAGTACAATGAGCAGTTCTTC. This sequence encodes CASSFYKYNEQFF.

Many counts were recorded for this clonotype. The V gene is TRBV23-1, the J gene TRBJ2-2; D is possibly TRBD1 (6 bases). TRBV23-1 is assigned to the ORF class and has an uncertain function. This CDR3 comprises 16 residues. V lost 7 bases and J 0 bases, leaving 15 bases between the germline ends. CDR3: CASTLWDTPNTGELFF. Here the CDR3 DNA reads TGCGCCAGCACCCTCTGGGACACTCCGAACACCGGGGAGCTGTTTTTT.

This clonotype was counted at least ten times. The rearrangement links TRBV7-8 to TRBJ2-2; 9 bases match TRBD1. Germline V gene data show CDR1 as SGHVS and CDR2 as FQNEAQ. V lost 2 bases and J lost 6; bases outside the gene matches: 4. The length of the CDR3 is 15 residues. The chain's CDR3 is CASSLSQGAAGELFF. The DNA of the CDR3 is TGTGCCAGCAGCTTATCACAGGGGGCGGCCGGGGAGCTGTTTTTT.

This chain connects TRBV6-2 or TRBV6-3 to TRBJ1-6; the D is unclear. Germline CDR1 reads MNHEY; CDR2 reads SVGEGT. This CDR3 region has 14 residues. V was shortened by 2 bases and J by 7 bases, with 9 bases between the two germline ends. Here the CDR3 reads CASSYAIENSPLHF. The CDR3 DNA is TGTGCCAGCAGTTACGCGATAGAGAATTCACCCCTCCACTTT.

DNA for the CDR3: TGTGCCAGCAGCCTAACCAAGGGACGGATTGTCCCCCATAATCAGCCCCAGCATTTT. Translating gives CASSLTKGRIVPHNQPQHF. The rearrangement uses TRBV5-6 and TRBJ1-5; D perhaps matches TRBD1 (5 bases). CDR1 is SGHDT and CDR2 is YYEEEE in the germline V gene. The CDR3 runs to 19 residues. V gave up 4 bases and J gave up 4 bases, with 27 bases separating them.

Written as DNA, the CDR3 is TGTGCCAGCAGCGCACGACAGGGGAGCCGAGAGACCCAGTACTTC. Translated, it gives CASSARQGSRETQYF. The rearrangement links TRBV9 to TRBJ2-5; 8 nucleotides line up with TRBD1. CDR3 length: 15 amino acids. Unmatched junction bases numbered 8, after V lost 3 bases and J lost 4 bases. Germline V gives CDR1 SGDLS, CDR2 YYNGEE.

This clonotype was seen a handful of times. This chain links TRBV12-3 or TRBV12-4 with TRBJ1-5; no clear D. CDR3 length: 15 residues. V lost 6 bases, J lost 5 bases, and 17 bases lay in between. This chain's CDR3 is CASSPHTSWDQPQHF. CDR3 sequence (DNA): TGTGCCAGCAGCCCCCACACGTCCTGGGATCAGCCCCAGCATTTT.

This clonotype occurred a few times. The chain joins TRBV7-9 to TRBJ2-7; D call uncertain. The ends were cut back, 5 bases at V and 4 bases at J, with 12 bases in the middle. In germline, CDR1 is SEHNR, CDR2 FQNEAQ (reference sequence). The CDR3 is made up of 13 amino acids. The CDR3 DNA follows: TGTGCCAGCAGCCCGGACGGAAGATACGAGCAGTACTTC. It encodes CASSPDGRYEQYF.

The chain recombines TRBV5-5 with TRBJ2-7; possibly TRBD2 for D (5 bases). The CDR3 has 14 residues. The V and J ends lost 0 bases and 4 bases respectively, with 11 bases between them. Per the germline V gene, CDR1 is SGHKS and CDR2 is YYEKEE (reference sequence). CDR3 sequence: CASSLDGGGYEQYV. CDR3 in DNA: TGTGCCAGCAGCTTGGATGGAGGTGGATACGAGCAGTACGTC.

The chain recombines TRBV7-8 with TRBJ1-4, with TRBD1 matching over 7 bases. Germline-derived CDR1 and CDR2 are SGHVS and FQNEAQ. Unmatched junction bases numbered 9, after V lost 5 bases and J lost 0 bases. The CDR3 contains 17 residues. The DNA of the CDR3 is TGTGCCAGCAGCCCCCAGACAGGGTTTGCAACTAATGAAAAACTGTTTTTT. Protein sequence: CASSPQTGFATNEKLFF.

This clonotype has at least ten counts. The CDR3 nucleotides are TGTGCCAAAAGAAGATCCTGGGGTAATCCCTACGAGCAGTACGTC. It codes for CAKRRSWGNPYEQYV. The chain employs TRBV25-1 and TRBJ2-7, with no clear D. The germline V and J ends were trimmed by 10 bases and 2 bases, with 21 bases remaining between them. Germline V gene sequence: CDR1 MGHDK, CDR2 SYGVNS. This CDR3 spans 15 amino acids.

A few counts support this clonotype. The chain carries TRBV12-3 or TRBV12-4 and TRBJ2-1; D is undetermined. This CDR3 has 14 residues. V gave up 5 bases and J gave up 10 bases, with 18 bases separating them. The CDR3 spells CASSHPSFDMEQFF. Here the CDR3 DNA reads TGTGCCAGCAGTCACCCCAGTTTCGACATGGAGCAGTTCTTC.

This clonotype was counted ten times or more. This chain connects TRBV7-2 to TRBJ2-3; 7 bases fit TRBD2. The CDR3 is 16 residues long. After removal of 5 bases from V and 5 bases from J, the junction contained 13 bases not matched to a gene. Germline CDR1 reads SGHTA; CDR2 reads FQGNSA. In DNA form, the CDR3 reads TGTGCCAGCAGCGGGTCGAAGGAGCGGGGATTAGATACGCAGTATTTT. Encoded protein: CASSGSKERGLDTQYF.